The rows below give T cell receptor beta chains drawn from one sample of a study of CD8 T cells in ankylosing spondylitis. In TCRdb, the 5' RACE reads were re-called with MiXCR into one record per CDR3 protein. The top ten hold 0.45% to 0.6% of the sample, which has hundreds of thousands of distinct CDR3 sequences, approximately 12% seen once. The sample was blood, either unsorted or a sorted T cell fraction (not recorded which). All receptors come from a male donor with ankylosing spondylitis. Each CDR3 is given with its conserved first and last residue. A D gene is named only where the DNA matches it firmly. Where a row states a size, it is once, few, many or the class of an expanded clone; other rows omit it.

d_gene: TRBD2
abundance: few
len: 14
j_gene: TRBJ2-5
v_gene: TRBV5-1
CDR3nt: TGCGCCAGCAGCGTTGGGAGGGGACTGGAGACCCAGTACTTC
CDR3aa: CASSVGRGLETQYF

d_gene: TRBD1
abundance: many
len: 14
j_gene: TRBJ2-1
v_gene: TRBV5-5
CDR3nt: TGTGCCAGCAGCTCGGGACAGAATTACAATGAGCAGTTCTTC
CDR3aa: CASSSGQNYNEQFF

d_gene: NA
abundance: many
len: 12
j_gene: TRBJ2-7
v_gene: TRBV12-3/TRBV12-4
CDR3nt: TGTGCCAGCAGTTTGGGGGTGGCTAATCAGTACTTC
CDR3aa: CASSLGVANQYF

d_gene: NA
abundance: few
len: 13
j_gene: TRBJ2-7
v_gene: TRBV2
CDR3nt: TGTGCCACCGCGAAATACCTCTTTTACGAGCAGTACTTC
CDR3aa: CATAKYLFYEQYF

d_gene: NA
abundance: few
len: 13
j_gene: TRBJ1-1
v_gene: TRBV29-1
CDR3nt: TGCAGCGTCGAAGACAGTATGAACACTGAAGCTTTCTTT
CDR3aa: CSVEDSMNTEAFF

d_gene: NA
abundance: NA
len: 16
j_gene: TRBJ2-5
v_gene: TRBV7-9
CDR3nt: TGTGCCAGCAGCTTCCCTCCGGGACAACAACAAGAGACCCAGTACTTC
CDR3aa: CASSFPPGQQQETQYF

d_gene: NA
abundance: NA
len: 13
j_gene: TRBJ1-2
v_gene: TRBV4-3
CDR3nt: TGCGCCAGCAGCCAAGATCGTCGCCAGGGGAGCACCTTC
CDR3aa: CASSQDRRQGSTF

d_gene: NA
abundance: few
len: 15
j_gene: TRBJ1-3
v_gene: TRBV7-8
CDR3nt: TGTGCCAGCAGCCGCAGGGTCTTATCAGGAAACACCATATATTTT
CDR3aa: CASSRRVLSGNTIYF

d_gene: TRBD2
abundance: many
len: 13
j_gene: TRBJ2-1
v_gene: TRBV20-1
CDR3nt: TGCAGTTCGGGACTAGCGGGGTCCTGGGAGCAGTTCTTC
CDR3aa: CSSGLAGSWEQFF

d_gene: NA
abundance: NA
len: 16
j_gene: TRBJ1-2
v_gene: TRBV20-1
CDR3nt: TGCAGTGCTAGAGATCGAAGGAAGGGGATTCAGGGTGTCTACACCTTC
CDR3aa: CSARDRRKGIQGVYTF

d_gene: NA
abundance: few
len: 14
j_gene: TRBJ2-7
v_gene: TRBV4-1
CDR3nt: TGCGCCAGCAGCCAAATTGGGTTGGGCGGGGAGCAGTACTTC
CDR3aa: CASSQIGLGGEQYF

d_gene: NA
abundance: few
len: 15
j_gene: TRBJ2-7
v_gene: TRBV5-4
CDR3nt: TGTGCCAGCAGCTTGCGGGCGGGGAACTCCTACGAGCAGTACTTC
CDR3aa: CASSLRAGNSYEQYF

d_gene: TRBD1
abundance: few
len: 15
j_gene: TRBJ2-3
v_gene: TRBV7-3
CDR3nt: TGTGCCAGCAGCCCCAGGGGGAGCTTTAGAGATACGCAGTATTTT
CDR3aa: CASSPRGSFRDTQYF

d_gene: NA
abundance: NA
len: 13
j_gene: TRBJ1-1
v_gene: TRBV15
CDR3nt: TGTGCCACCAGCAGAGCACAGAACACTGAAGCTTTCTTT
CDR3aa: CATSRAQNTEAFF

d_gene: TRBD2
abundance: NA
len: 18
j_gene: TRBJ2-3
v_gene: TRBV5-1
CDR3nt: TGCGCCAGCAGCTCAAGGACTAGCGGGGACGACGTCACAGATACGCAGTATTTT
CDR3aa: CASSSRTSGDDVTDTQYF

d_gene: TRBD1
abundance: few
len: 13
j_gene: TRBJ2-7
v_gene: TRBV6-5
CDR3nt: TGTGCCAGCAGTCACAGGGGCTCCTACGAGCAGTACTTC
CDR3aa: CASSHRGSYEQYF

d_gene: NA
abundance: few
len: 16
j_gene: TRBJ2-1
v_gene: TRBV21-1
CDR3nt: TGTGCCAGCATACACACGTCTAGCGGGGGGATTGGGGAGCAGTTCTTC
CDR3aa: CASIHTSSGGIGEQFF